This TCR beta chain was identified during a study of blood T cell repertoires in COVID-19. Assay: immunoSEQ multiplex PCR; the TCRdb copy retains only in-frame clones and omits some. The sample records hundreds of thousands of clones, around nine tenths being singletons. Germline loops: CDR1 MNHNS, CDR2 SASEGT. With 3 bases removed from V and 7 bases from J, the gap between germline ends came to 6 bases. The length of the CDR3 is 12 residues. The specimen sequenced was peripheral blood. This receptor was taken from a woman aged 25 to 39 with COVID-19, enrolled during active disease. V gene TRBV6-1 combines with J gene TRBJ1-4, with D uncertain. The chain's CDR3 is CASSEHGEKLFF. As DNA, the CDR3 is TGTGCCAGCAGTGAGCACGGTGAAAAACTGTTTTTT.